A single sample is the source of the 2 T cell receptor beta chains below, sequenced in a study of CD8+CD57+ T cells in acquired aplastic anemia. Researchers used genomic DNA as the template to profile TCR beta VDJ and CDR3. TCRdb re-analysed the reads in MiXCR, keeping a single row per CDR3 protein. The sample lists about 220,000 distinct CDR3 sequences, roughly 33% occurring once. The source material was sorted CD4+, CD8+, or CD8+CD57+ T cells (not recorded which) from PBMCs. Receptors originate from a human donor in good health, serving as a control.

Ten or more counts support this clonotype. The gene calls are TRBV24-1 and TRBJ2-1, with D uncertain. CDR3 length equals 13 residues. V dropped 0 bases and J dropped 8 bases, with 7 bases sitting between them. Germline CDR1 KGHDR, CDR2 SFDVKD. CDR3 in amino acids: CATSDLLSDEQFF. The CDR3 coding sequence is TGTGCCACCAGTGATTTGCTTTCGGATGAGCAGTTCTTC.

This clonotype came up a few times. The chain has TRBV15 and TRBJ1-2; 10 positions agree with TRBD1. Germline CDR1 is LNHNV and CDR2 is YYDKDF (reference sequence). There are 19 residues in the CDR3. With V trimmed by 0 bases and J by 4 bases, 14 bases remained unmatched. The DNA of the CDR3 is TGTGCCACCAGCAGAGATTATTTTGCGACAGGGGGCTCTAGCTATGGCTACACCTTC. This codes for CATSRDYFATGGSSYGYTF.